These T cell receptor beta chains were read from a single sample in a study of T cells in Graves' hyperthyroidism and ophthalmopathy. TCRdb re-called the multiplex PCR reads with MiXCR, one entry per CDR3 protein. This sample has more than 500,000 distinct CDR3 sequences, with about 14% found just once. The sample was blood. The receptors were sampled from a middle-aged woman with Graves' ophthalmopathy. The CDR3 runs from the conserved cysteine through the conserved F or W. The D gene is left open where the match is weak. Some rows have no size entry. The others give once, few or many, or a class for an expanded clone.

CDR3	DNA	D	V	J	size
CASSRTGTGWSEQYF	TGCGCCAGCAGCCGTACCGGGACAGGGTGGTCCGAGCAGTACTTC	TRBD1	TRBV4-1	TRBJ2-7	NA
CASSPRTSGGMSSYEQYF	TGTGCCAGCAGCCCGCGGACTAGCGGGGGGATGAGCTCCTACGAGCAGTACTTC	TRBD2	TRBV7-8	TRBJ2-7	NA
CATSRAGQNSNQPQHF	TGTGCCACCAGCAGAGCAGGACAAAATAGCAATCAGCCCCAGCATTTT	NA	TRBV15	TRBJ1-5	many
CASSLVQGRQPQHF	TGTGCCAGCAGTTTAGTACAGGGTCGTCAGCCCCAGCATTTT	NA	TRBV28	TRBJ1-5	many
CASSSSGTGNTIYF	TGTGCCAGCAGTTCATCCGGGACTGGAAACACCATATATTTT	NA	TRBV12-3/TRBV12-4	TRBJ1-3	many
CASSLVGRARNTEAFF	TGCGCCAGCAGCTTGGTTGGGAGGGCTAGGAACACTGAAGCTTTCTTT	NA	TRBV5-1	TRBJ1-1	many
CASSRTQGHSNQPQHF	TGTGCCAGCAGTCGGACACAGGGGCATAGCAATCAGCCCCAGCATTTT	TRBD1	TRBV28	TRBJ1-5	many
CASSLEVGSGKLELFF	TGTGCCAGCAGCTTAGAAGTCGGTAGCGGGAAATTGGAGCTGTTTTTT	TRBD2	TRBV11-1	TRBJ2-2	many
CASSYWGLAGDATQYF	TGTGCCAGCAGCTATTGGGGACTAGCGGGAGACGCGACCCAGTACTTC	TRBD2	TRBV7-2	TRBJ2-5	many
CASSSWTGSLEAFF	TGCGCCAGCAGCTCATGGACAGGGAGCCTTGAAGCTTTCTTT	TRBD1	TRBV5-1	TRBJ1-1	NA
CASSESAGPQPQHF	TGTGCCAGCAGTGAATCGGCAGGGCCCCAGCCCCAGCATTTT	NA	TRBV6-1	TRBJ1-5	many
CAISETGTSNTGELFF	TGTGCCATCAGTGAAACAGGGACCTCGAACACCGGGGAGCTGTTTTTT	NA	TRBV10-3	TRBJ2-2	NA
CASSLSVAVVGYTF	TGTGCCAGCAGCCTTAGCGTGGCAGTGGTTGGCTACACCTTC	NA	TRBV7-2	TRBJ1-2	many
CASTGLAEGYEQYF	TGTGCCAGCACCGGACTAGCGGAAGGCTACGAGCAGTACTTC	TRBD2	TRBV6-2/TRBV6-3	TRBJ2-7	NA
CASSQDPGPKSSGANVLTF	TGTGCCAGCAGCCAAGATCCCGGCCCCAAAAGCTCTGGGGCCAACGTCCTGACTTTC	NA	TRBV4-2	TRBJ2-6	few
CAISDSPSGGPAGWVYGYTF	TGTGCCATCAGTGATTCGCCGTCGGGGGGGCCGGCAGGATGGGTCTATGGCTACACCTTC	NA	TRBV10-3	TRBJ1-2	few
CASGDGSLYEQYF	TGCGCCAGCGGCGACGGGAGTCTCTACGAGCAGTACTTC	NA	TRBV10-2	TRBJ2-7	many
CASSPDRGDGYTF	TGTGCCAGTAGTCCGGACAGGGGGGACGGCTACACCTTC	TRBD1	TRBV19	TRBJ1-2	many
CASSVDRLLSGNTIYF	TGTGCCAGCAGCGTGGACAGACTCCTCTCTGGAAACACCATATATTTT	NA	TRBV9	TRBJ1-3	few
CASSSGTSFSYEQYF	TGTGCCAGCAGCTCCGGGACTAGCTTCTCCTACGAGCAGTACTTC	TRBD2	TRBV6-2/TRBV6-3	TRBJ2-7	many
CASSVPFETQYF	TGTGCCAGCAGTGTACCCTTTGAGACCCAGTACTTC	NA	TRBV12-3/TRBV12-4	TRBJ2-5	NA
CASRPNRDLGEQYF	TGTGCCAGCAGACCTAACCGGGACTTAGGCGAGCAGTACTTC	NA	TRBV5-4	TRBJ2-7	few
CASSLRSTGELFF	TGTGCCAGCAGTTTAAGGAGCACCGGGGAGCTGTTTTTT	NA	TRBV12-3/TRBV12-4	TRBJ2-2	many
CATSEGSGHYEQYF	TGTGCCACCAGTGAAGGGTCTGGGCACTACGAGCAGTACTTC	NA	TRBV24-1	TRBJ2-7	many
CASNSPGTRGGNEQFF	TGTGCCAGCAACTCCCCCGGGACTAGAGGAGGCAATGAGCAGTTCTTC	TRBD2	TRBV2	TRBJ2-1	many
CSAGTSGTREQYF	TGCAGTGCTGGGACTAGCGGGACTCGCGAGCAGTACTTC	TRBD2	TRBV20-1	TRBJ2-7	many
CASSTTGGAGYTF	TGTGCCAGCTCAACGACAGGGGGCGCCGGCTACACCTTC	TRBD1	TRBV18	TRBJ1-2	many
CSARLAGDEQYF	TGCAGTGCTAGACTAGCGGGAGACGAGCAGTACTTC	TRBD2	TRBV20-1	TRBJ2-7	NA
CASTLDRTYGYTF	TGTGCCAGCACGTTAGACAGAACTTATGGCTACACCTTC	NA	TRBV7-2	TRBJ1-2	NA
CASRPGTGENTF	TGTGCCAGCAGGCCCGGGACAGGGGAAAACACCTTC	TRBD1	TRBV7-9	TRBJ1-2	NA
CASSLGVPGTEAFF	TGCGCCAGCAGCTTGGGTGTTCCGGGGACTGAAGCTTTCTTT	NA	TRBV5-1	TRBJ1-1	many
CASSHREQETQYF	TGTGCCAGCAGTCACAGGGAACAAGAGACCCAGTACTTC	NA	TRBV28	TRBJ2-5	many
CASSTEPGTIIYEQYF	TGTGCCAGCAGCACAGAACCCGGGACTATTATATACGAGCAGTACTTC	TRBD2	TRBV7-3	TRBJ2-7	many
CASSLLTAVGYTF	TGTGCCAGCAGCTTACTCACAGCTGTCGGCTACACCTTC	NA	TRBV7-2	TRBJ1-2	many
CSAPGDDYGYTF	TGCAGTGCGCCAGGGGATGACTATGGCTACACCTTC	NA	TRBV20-1	TRBJ1-2	many
CASSVNLAKNIQYF	TGTGCCAGCAGTGTTAACCTAGCCAAAAACATTCAGTACTTC	NA	TRBV6-4	TRBJ2-4	NA
CASSLDWQTSGRLPYEQYF	TGTGCCAGCAGTTTAGATTGGCAGACTAGCGGGAGACTGCCCTACGAGCAGTACTTC	TRBD2	TRBV28	TRBJ2-7	NA
CASNGRGGETQYF	TGTGCCAGCAACGGAAGGGGAGGAGAGACCCAGTACTTC	NA	TRBV12-3/TRBV12-4	TRBJ2-5	NA
CASSQDQAGDYEQYF	TGCGCCAGCAGCCAAGATCAAGCGGGAGACTACGAGCAGTACTTC	TRBD2	TRBV4-3	TRBJ2-7	many
CASSSRRGETQYF	TGTGCCAGCAGTTCTCGGAGAGGGGAGACCCAGTACTTC	NA	TRBV6-5	TRBJ2-5	many
CASSLLQGTEAFF	TGTGCCAGCAGTTTATTACAGGGAACTGAAGCTTTCTTT	NA	TRBV12-3/TRBV12-4	TRBJ1-1	many
CSVVATSDQPQHF	TGCAGCGTTGTTGCAACTAGCGATCAGCCCCAGCATTTT	NA	TRBV29-1	TRBJ1-5	NA
CAWSPPGTADEQYF	TGTGCCTGGAGTCCCCCCGGGACGGCGGACGAGCAGTACTTC	NA	TRBV30	TRBJ2-7	few
CASSWGTGTSTYEQYF	TGCGCCAGCAGCTGGGGGACCGGGACTAGCACCTACGAGCAGTACTTC	TRBD2	TRBV5-1	TRBJ2-7	NA
CASSRTSTHTDTQYF	TGTGCCAGCAGTCGGACTAGCACCCACACAGATACGCAGTATTTT	TRBD2	TRBV6-4	TRBJ2-3	many
CASSLQGSPPRTEAFF	TGTGCCAGCAGTTTACAGGGCAGCCCCCCCCGCACTGAAGCTTTCTTT	NA	TRBV28	TRBJ1-1	many
CASSLTSGSPEAFF	TGTGCCAGCAGTTTAACCTCAGGATCCCCTGAAGCTTTCTTT	NA	TRBV12-3/TRBV12-4	TRBJ1-1	many
CASKVSHSGANVLTF	TGTGCCAGTAAGGTCAGTCACTCTGGGGCCAACGTCCTGACTTTC	NA	TRBV19	TRBJ2-6	few
CASSYTYGPRHEQYF	TGTGCCAGCAGTTACACCTACGGGCCGAGGCACGAGCAGTACTTC	NA	TRBV6-5	TRBJ2-7	NA
CASSQQRSPEYEQYF	TGCGCCAGCAGCCAACAAAGGTCCCCAGAGTACGAGCAGTACTTC	NA	TRBV4-3	TRBJ2-7	many
CASSDYQNTGELFF	TGTGCCAGCAGTGACTACCAGAACACCGGGGAGCTGTTTTTT	NA	TRBV6-1	TRBJ2-2	NA
CATSRDQELGETGELFF	TGTGCCACCAGCAGAGACCAAGAACTCGGGGAAACCGGGGAGCTGTTTTTT	NA	TRBV15	TRBJ2-2	few
CSVDVRGVTEAFF	TGCAGCGTTGATGTCAGGGGGGTTACTGAAGCTTTCTTT	TRBD1	TRBV29-1	TRBJ1-1	few
CSVRGLAGVDEQYF	TGCAGCGTGAGGGGACTAGCGGGAGTTGACGAGCAGTACTTC	TRBD2	TRBV29-1	TRBJ2-7	many